What follows is one T cell receptor (beta chain) and its context. Its antigen is unknown. This sample is part of a study of monozygotic twins with inflammatory bowel disease. There are 15 residues in the CDR3. Germline CDR1 reads LGHNA; CDR2 reads YNFKEQ. Input per TCR library consisted of around 3,700 ng of total RNA. For each CDR3 protein, TCRdb gives one entry from its re-call of the 5' RACE reads, without DNA. Seen in this sample are around 150,000 distinct CDR3 sequences; the ten most common clones hold under 3.5%. Study-level points and caveats: Twins with IBD were found to have lower TCRbeta diversity (inverse Simpson) than healthy co-twins.

The TCR sequence derives from a human donor with ulcerative colitis or Crohn's disease, or a healthy co-twin of an affected twin (not recorded which). The V call is TRBV4-2, the J call TRBJ2-2. Material: blood. The chain's CDR3 is CASSQEGLKGGELFF.